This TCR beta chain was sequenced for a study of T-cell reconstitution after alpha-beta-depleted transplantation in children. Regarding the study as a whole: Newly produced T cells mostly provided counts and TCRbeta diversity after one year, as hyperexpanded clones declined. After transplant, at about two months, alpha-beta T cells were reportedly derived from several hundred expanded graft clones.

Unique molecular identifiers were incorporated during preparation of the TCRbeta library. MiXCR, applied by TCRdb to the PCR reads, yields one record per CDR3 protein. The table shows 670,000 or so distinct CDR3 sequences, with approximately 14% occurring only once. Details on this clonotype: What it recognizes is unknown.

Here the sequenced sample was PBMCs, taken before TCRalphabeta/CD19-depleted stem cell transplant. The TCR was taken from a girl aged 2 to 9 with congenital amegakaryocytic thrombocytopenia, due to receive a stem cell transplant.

CDR3 DNA: TGTGCCACCAGCAGAGCGGGGACTAGCGCCTCCTACGAGCAGTACTTC. As protein: CATSRAGTSASYEQYF. The chain is built from TRBV15 and TRBJ2-7; 10 positions agree with TRBD2. Unmatched junction bases numbered 3, after V lost 1 base and J lost 0 bases. CDR1 and CDR2 (germline): LNHNV, YYDKDF (reference sequence). The CDR3 extends over 16 amino acids.